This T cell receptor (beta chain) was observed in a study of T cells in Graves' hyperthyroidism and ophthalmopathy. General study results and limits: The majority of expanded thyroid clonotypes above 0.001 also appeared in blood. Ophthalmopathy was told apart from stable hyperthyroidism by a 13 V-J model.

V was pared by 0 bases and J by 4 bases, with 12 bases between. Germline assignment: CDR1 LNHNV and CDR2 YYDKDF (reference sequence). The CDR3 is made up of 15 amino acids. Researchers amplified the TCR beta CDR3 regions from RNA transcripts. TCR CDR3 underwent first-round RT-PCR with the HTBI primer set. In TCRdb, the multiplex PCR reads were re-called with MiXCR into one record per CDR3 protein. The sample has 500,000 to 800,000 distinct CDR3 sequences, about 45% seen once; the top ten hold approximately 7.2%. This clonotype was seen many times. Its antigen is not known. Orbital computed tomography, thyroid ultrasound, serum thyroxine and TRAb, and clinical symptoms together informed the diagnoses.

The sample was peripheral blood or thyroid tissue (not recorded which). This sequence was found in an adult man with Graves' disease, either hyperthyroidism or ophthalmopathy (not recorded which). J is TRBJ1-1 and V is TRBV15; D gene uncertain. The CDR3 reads CATSREVFGATEAFF. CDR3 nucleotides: TGTGCCACCAGCAGAGAGGTGTTCGGAGCCACTGAAGCTTTCTTT.